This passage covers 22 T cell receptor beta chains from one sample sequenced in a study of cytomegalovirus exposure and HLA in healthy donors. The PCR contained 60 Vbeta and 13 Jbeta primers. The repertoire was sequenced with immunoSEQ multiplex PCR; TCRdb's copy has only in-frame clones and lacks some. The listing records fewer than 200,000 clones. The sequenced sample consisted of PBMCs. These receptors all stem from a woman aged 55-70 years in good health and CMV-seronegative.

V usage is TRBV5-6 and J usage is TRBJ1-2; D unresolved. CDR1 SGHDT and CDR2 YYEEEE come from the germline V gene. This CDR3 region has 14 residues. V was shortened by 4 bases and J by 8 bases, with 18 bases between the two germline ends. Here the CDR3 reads CASSPSGTPRGYTF. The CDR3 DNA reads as TGTGCCAGCAGCCCTTCCGGTACCCCTAGAGGCTACACCTTC. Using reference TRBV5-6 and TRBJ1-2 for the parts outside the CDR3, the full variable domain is DAGVTQSPTHLIKTRGQQVTLRCSPKSGHDTVSWYQQALGQGPQFIFQYYEEEERQRGNFPDRFSGHQFPNYSSELNVNALLLGDSALYLCASSPSGTPRGYTFGSGTRLTVV.

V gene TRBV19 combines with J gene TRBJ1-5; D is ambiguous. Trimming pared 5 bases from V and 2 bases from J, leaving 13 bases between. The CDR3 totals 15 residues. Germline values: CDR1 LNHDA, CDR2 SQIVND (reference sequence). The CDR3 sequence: CASSAEGARNQPQHF. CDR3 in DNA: TGTGCCAGTAGTGCGGAGGGAGCCCGCAATCAGCCCCAGCATTTT.

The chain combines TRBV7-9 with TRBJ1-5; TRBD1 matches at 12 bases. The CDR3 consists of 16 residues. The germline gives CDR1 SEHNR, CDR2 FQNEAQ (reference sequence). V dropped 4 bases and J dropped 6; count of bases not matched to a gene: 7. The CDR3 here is CASSSWDRGPSQPQHF. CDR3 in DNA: TGTGCCAGCAGCTCATGGGACAGGGGGCCGAGTCAGCCCCAGCATTTT.

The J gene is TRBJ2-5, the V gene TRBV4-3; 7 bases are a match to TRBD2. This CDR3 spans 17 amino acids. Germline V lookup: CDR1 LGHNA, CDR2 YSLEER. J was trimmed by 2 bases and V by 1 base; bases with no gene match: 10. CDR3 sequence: CASSQGMIRDYQETQYF. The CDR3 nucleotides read TGCGCCAGCAGCCAAGGGATGATCCGGGACTATCAAGAGACCCAGTACTTC.

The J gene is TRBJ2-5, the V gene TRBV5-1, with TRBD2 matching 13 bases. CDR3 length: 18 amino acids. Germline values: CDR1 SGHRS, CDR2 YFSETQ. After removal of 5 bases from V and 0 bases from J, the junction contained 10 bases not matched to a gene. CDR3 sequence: CASSFRTSGGGDQETQYF. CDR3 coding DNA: TGCGCCAGCAGTTTCCGGACTAGCGGGGGAGGGGACCAAGAGACCCAGTACTTC.

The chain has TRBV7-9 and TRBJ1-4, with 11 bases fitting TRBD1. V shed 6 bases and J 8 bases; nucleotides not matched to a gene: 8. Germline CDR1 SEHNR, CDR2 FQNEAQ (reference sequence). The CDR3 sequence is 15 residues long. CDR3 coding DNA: TGTGCCAGCAGTGCTGGACAGGGGGCGGGGGAAAAACTGTTTTTT. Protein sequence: CASSAGQGAGEKLFF.

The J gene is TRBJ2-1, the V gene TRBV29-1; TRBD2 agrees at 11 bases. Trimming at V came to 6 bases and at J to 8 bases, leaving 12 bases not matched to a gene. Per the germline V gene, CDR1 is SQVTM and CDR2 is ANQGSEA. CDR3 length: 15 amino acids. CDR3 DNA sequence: TGCAGCGTCCGCGGGACTAGCGGTCCCAGGGATGAGCAGTTCTTC. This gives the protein CSVRGTSGPRDEQFF.

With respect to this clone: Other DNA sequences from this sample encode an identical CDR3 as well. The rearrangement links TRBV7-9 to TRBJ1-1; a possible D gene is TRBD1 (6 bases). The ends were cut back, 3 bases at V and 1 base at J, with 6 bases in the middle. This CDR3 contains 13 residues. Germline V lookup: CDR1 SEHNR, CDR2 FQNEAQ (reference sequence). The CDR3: CASSLTGNTEAFF. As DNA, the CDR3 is TGTGCCAGCAGCTTGACAGGGAACACTGAAGCTTTCTTT.

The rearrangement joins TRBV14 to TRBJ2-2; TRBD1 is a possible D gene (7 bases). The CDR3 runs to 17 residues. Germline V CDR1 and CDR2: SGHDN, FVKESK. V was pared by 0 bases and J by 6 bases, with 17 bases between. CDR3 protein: CASSQDGGRGESGELFF. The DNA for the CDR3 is TGTGCCAGCAGCCAAGACGGGGGCAGGGGGGAGTCCGGGGAGCTGTTTTTT.

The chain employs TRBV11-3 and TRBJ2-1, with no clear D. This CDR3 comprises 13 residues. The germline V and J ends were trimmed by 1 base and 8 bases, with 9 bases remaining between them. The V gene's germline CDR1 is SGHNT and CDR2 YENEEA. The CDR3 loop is CASSLVSTDEQFF. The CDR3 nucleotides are TGTGCCAGCAGCTTAGTAAGTACGGATGAGCAGTTCTTC.

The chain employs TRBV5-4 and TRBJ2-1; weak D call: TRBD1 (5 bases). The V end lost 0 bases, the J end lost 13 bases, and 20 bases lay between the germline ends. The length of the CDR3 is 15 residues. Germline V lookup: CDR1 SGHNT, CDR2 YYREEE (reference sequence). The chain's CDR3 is CASSLDRQGSSVQFF. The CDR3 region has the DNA TGTGCCAGCAGCTTGGACAGGCAAGGCTCCTCAGTTCAGTTCTTC.

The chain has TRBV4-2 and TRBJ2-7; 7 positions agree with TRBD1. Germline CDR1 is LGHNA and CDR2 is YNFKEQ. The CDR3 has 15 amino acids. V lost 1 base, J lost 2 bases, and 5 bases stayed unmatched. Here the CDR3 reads CASSQVRTGTYEQYF. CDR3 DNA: TGTGCCAGCAGCCAAGTCCGGACAGGCACCTACGAGCAGTACTTC.

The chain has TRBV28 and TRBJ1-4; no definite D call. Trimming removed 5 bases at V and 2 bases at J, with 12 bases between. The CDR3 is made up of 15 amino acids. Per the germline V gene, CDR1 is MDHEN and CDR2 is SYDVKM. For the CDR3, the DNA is TGTGCCAGCAGTCTACCCCAGACTACTAATGAAAAACTGTTTTTT. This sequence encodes CASSLPQTTNEKLFF.

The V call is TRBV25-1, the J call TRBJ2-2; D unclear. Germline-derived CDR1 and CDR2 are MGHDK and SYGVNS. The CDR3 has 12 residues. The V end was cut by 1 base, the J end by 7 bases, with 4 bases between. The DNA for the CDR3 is TGTGCCAGCAGTGAATTAGTCGGGGAGCTGTTTTTT. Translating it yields CASSELVGELFF.

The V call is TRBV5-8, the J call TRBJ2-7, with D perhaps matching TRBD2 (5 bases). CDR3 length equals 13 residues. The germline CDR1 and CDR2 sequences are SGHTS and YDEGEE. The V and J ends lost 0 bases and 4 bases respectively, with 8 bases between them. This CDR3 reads CASSLVREYEQYF. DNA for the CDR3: TGTGCCAGCAGCTTGGTTAGGGAGTACGAGCAGTACTTC.

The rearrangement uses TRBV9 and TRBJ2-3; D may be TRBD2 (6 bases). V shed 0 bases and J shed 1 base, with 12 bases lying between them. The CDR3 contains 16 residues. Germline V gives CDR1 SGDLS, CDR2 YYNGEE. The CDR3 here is CASSVALGLRTDTQYF. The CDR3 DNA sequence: TGTGCCAGCAGCGTAGCCTTGGGACTCCGCACAGATACGCAGTATTTT.

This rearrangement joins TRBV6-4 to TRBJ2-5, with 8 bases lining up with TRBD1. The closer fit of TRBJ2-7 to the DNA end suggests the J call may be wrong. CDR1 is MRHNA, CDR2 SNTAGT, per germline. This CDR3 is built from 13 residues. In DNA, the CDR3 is TGTGCCAGCAGTCCCGACAGGGGCTACGAGCAGTACTTC. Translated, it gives CASSPDRGYEQYF.

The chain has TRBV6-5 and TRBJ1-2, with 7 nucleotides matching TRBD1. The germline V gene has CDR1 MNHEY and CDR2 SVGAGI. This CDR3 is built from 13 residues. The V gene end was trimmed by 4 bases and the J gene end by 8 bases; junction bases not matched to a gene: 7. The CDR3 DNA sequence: TGTGCCAGCAGTTTCTCGACAGGGCTAGGCTACACCTTC. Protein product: CASSFSTGLGYTF.

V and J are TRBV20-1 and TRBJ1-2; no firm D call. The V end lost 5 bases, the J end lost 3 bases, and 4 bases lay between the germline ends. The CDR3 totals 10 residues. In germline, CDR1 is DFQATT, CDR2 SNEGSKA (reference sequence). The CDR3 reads CSAPDYGYTF. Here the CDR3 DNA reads TGCAGTGCTCCCGACTATGGCTACACCTTC.

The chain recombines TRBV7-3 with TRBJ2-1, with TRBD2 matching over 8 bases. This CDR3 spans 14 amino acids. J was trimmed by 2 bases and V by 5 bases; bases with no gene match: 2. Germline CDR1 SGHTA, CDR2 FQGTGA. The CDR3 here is CASSPGLAYNEQFF. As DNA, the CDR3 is TGTGCCAGCAGCCCGGGACTAGCCTACAATGAGCAGTTCTTC.

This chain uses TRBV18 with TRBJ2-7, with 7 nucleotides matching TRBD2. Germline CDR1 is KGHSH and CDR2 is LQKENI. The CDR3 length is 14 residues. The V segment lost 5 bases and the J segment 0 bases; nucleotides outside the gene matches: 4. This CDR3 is CASSFQRDSYEQYF. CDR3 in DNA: TGTGCCAGCTCATTTCAGCGGGACTCCTACGAGCAGTACTTC.

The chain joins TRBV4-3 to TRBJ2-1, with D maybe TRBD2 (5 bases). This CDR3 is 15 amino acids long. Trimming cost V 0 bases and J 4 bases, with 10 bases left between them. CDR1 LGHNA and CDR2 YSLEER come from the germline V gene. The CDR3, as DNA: TGCGCCAGCAGCCAAGATCCTCGCGGGTACAATGAGCAGTTCTTC. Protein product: CASSQDPRGYNEQFF.